The subject of this entry is one T cell receptor beta chain. Sequenced by immunoSEQ multiplex PCR; TCRdb stores in-frame clones only, minus some. The sample comprises hundreds of thousands of clones, about four fifths of which are singletons, and about 5% rests with the top ten. V lost 10 bases, J lost 6 bases, and 12 bases lay in between. This CDR3 region has 12 residues. This sample was taken from a study of blood T cell repertoires in COVID-19. Turning to the study itself: Samples came from the United States, Italy and Spain, spanning acute and convalescent COVID-19.

The sample consisted of PBMCs or T cells enriched from blood (not recorded which). The TCR sequence derives from a middle-aged man who had been exposed to COVID-19. The chain links TRBV12-3 or TRBV12-4 to TRBJ2-2, with D possibly being TRBD2 (5 bases). The CDR3 DNA sequence: TGTGCCACCCGGGGTGGTGCCGGGGAGCTGTTTTTT. Translating it yields CATRGGAGELFF.